This entry features one TCR beta chain sequence. Antigen: not known. The sample comes from a study of CD8+CD57+ T cells in acquired aplastic anemia. Overall study: The sorted CD4+ and CD8+ cells yielded an average roughly 3 ug of DNA. The average read count for CD4+ cells in healthy donors was some 11 million.

Whole-study results and caveats: Patients showed no significant difference from controls in CD8+ Simpson's diversity. Researchers report that around 31 CD8+ CDR3 sequences appeared in both patients and controls.

CDR1 is MRHNA, CDR2 SNTAGT, per germline. The ends lost 8 bases at V and 6 bases at J; junction bases unmatched: 16. This CDR3 has 16 residues. The TCR beta profiling, which covered VDJ combination and CDR3 sequence, was carried out using genomic DNA as the template. TCRdb called the reads again in MiXCR, with one record for every CDR3 protein. Of hundreds of thousands of distinct CDR3 sequences in the sample, 55% to 75% were seen once. The sample consisted of sorted CD4+, CD8+, or CD8+CD57+ T cells (not recorded which) from PBMCs. The chain has TRBV6-4 and TRBJ2-7; 10 bases line up with TRBD1. The TCR originated in a human donor in good health, serving as a control. The CDR3 reads CASGALGDRGEFEQYF. The CDR3 DNA sequence: TGTGCCAGCGGAGCCCTAGGGGACAGGGGAGAGTTCGAGCAGTACTTC.